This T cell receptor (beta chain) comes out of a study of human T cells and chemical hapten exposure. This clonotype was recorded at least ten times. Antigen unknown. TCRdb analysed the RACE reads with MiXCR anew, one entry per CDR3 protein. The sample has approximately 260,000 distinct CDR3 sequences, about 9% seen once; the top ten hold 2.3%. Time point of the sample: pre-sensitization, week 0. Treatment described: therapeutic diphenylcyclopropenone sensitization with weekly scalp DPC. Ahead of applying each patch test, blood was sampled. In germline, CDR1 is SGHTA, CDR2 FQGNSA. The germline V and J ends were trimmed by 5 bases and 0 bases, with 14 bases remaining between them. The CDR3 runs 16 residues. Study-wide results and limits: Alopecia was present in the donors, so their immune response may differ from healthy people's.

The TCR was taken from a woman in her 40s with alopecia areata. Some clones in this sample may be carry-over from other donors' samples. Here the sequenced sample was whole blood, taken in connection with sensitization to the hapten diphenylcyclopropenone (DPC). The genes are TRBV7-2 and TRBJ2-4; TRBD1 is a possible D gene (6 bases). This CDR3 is CASSVGTLQAKNIQYF. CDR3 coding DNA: TGTGCCAGCAGCGTCGGGACACTACAAGCCAAAAACATTCAGTACTTC.